These 19 T cell receptor beta chains originate from one sample sequenced in a study of blood T cell repertoires in COVID-19. The protocol was immunoSEQ multiplex PCR, while the TCRdb copy is restricted to in-frame clones and leaves out a portion. The sample gives approximately 280,000 clones, 85% of which show up once; about 2.7% is in the top ten. The specimen sequenced was PBMCs or T cells enriched from blood (not recorded which). The receptors stem from a woman aged 45-65 years who had recovered from COVID-19.

The chain links TRBV2 to TRBJ2-1, with D possibly being TRBD2 (5 bases). The germline CDR1 and CDR2 sequences are SNHLY and FYNNEI. This CDR3 contains 14 residues. Trimming stripped 2 bases from V and 7 bases from J, with 12 bases between. The CDR3 nucleotides are TGTGCCAGCAGTGAAAATTGGCTAGCAAATGAGCAGTTCTTC. It yields the protein CASSENWLANEQFF.

The chain has TRBV4-1 and TRBJ1-5; perhaps TRBD1 as D (6 bases). The CDR3 has 15 residues. CDR1 and CDR2 from the germline V gene are MGHRA and YSYEKL. V was cut by 1 base and J by 4 bases, with 11 bases left in between. CDR3 amino acids: CASSQVGGPNQPQHF. The CDR3 nucleotides are TGCGCCAGCAGCCAAGTAGGGGGACCTAATCAGCCCCAGCATTTT.

V and J are TRBV19 and TRBJ2-1, with a weak D call TRBD1 (6 bases). The V end was cut by 7 bases, the J end by 4 bases, with 20 bases between. The length of the CDR3 is 16 residues. Germline V gene sequence: CDR1 LNHDA, CDR2 SQIVND (reference sequence). The CDR3 bases are TGTGCCAGTACCCCGATTCTGAGCCAGGGGTACAATGAGCAGTTCTTC. This translates into CASTPILSQGYNEQFF.

V usage is TRBV28 and J usage is TRBJ2-1; maybe TRBD2 (6 bases). From germline, CDR1 is MDHEN and CDR2 SYDVKM. Trimming took off 5 bases at V and 4 bases at J, with 15 bases between the two ends. The CDR3 consists of 15 residues. This chain's CDR3 is CASSHRGNFYNEQFF. The CDR3 region has the DNA TGTGCCAGCAGTCACCGCGGGAACTTTTACAATGAGCAGTTCTTC.

This clone appeared a single time. The V gene is TRBV9, the J gene TRBJ2-5; the match to TRBD2 covers 10 bases. The germline V gene encodes CDR1 SGDLS and CDR2 YYNGEE. V gave up 2 bases and J gave up 2 bases; unmatched junction bases: 6. CDR3 length: 16 residues. The CDR3 coding sequence is TGTGCCAGCAGCGTTAATAGCGGGGGGCCTCAAGAGACCCAGTACTTC. Its translation: CASSVNSGGPQETQYF.

This clone was observed once. The CDR3 DNA reads TGTGCCAGCAGCCAATCCGGGATAAGGGATATCGGGGAGCTGTTTTTT. It yields the protein CASSQSGIRDIGELFF. V and J are TRBV4-2 and TRBJ2-2; perhaps TRBD2 as D (5 bases). Germline V lookup: CDR1 LGHNA, CDR2 YNFKEQ. The CDR3 extends over 16 amino acids. Between the trimmed V and J ends, which lost 2 bases and 7 bases, there was a span of 17 bases.

Comment on this clone: Mismatch with germline at one junction end may stem from a read error. The chain combines TRBV9 with TRBJ1-2; perhaps TRBD1 as D (5 bases). Germline assignment: CDR1 SGDLS and CDR2 YYNGEE. CDR3 length: 12 residues. Here the CDR3 DNA reads TGTGCCAGCAGCCTGAGATCGGGGGTGGTTTCCTTC. Its protein product is CASSLRSGVVSF. The full variable domain, its missing parts supplied by reference TRBV9 and TRBJ1-2, is DSGVTQTPKHLITATGQRVTLRCSPRSGDLSVYWYQQSLDQGLQFLIQYYNGEERAKGNILERFSAQQFPDLHSELNLSSLELGDSALYFCASSLRSGVVSFGSGTRLTVV.

The chain uses TRBV28 and TRBJ2-7; tentative D call: TRBD1 (6 bases). V lost 8 bases, J lost 3 bases, and 20 bases lay in between. This CDR3 is 15 amino acids long. Germline V gene lookup returns CDR1 MDHEN and CDR2 SYDVKM. The CDR3 loop is CASEDSPQMVYEQYF. Written as DNA, the CDR3 is TGTGCCAGCGAGGACAGCCCGCAGATGGTCTACGAGCAGTACTTC.

J is TRBJ1-4 and V is TRBV19; D is unclear. CDR1 is LNHDA, CDR2 SQIVND, per germline (reference sequence). CDR3 size: 16 residues. Trimming cost V 5 bases and J 7 bases, with 20 bases left between them. The CDR3 here is CASSQSPRARGEKLFF. CDR3 nucleotides: TGTGCCAGTAGTCAATCTCCTCGGGCTCGGGGTGAAAAACTGTTTTTT.

The chain carries TRBV18 and TRBJ2-2; 9 bases fit TRBD1. The CDR3 contains 15 residues. The V segment lost 6 bases and the J segment 1 base; nucleotides outside the gene matches: 3. From germline, CDR1 is KGHSH and CDR2 LQKENI. As DNA, the CDR3 is TGTGCCAGCTCCTCGGGACAGGGGAACACCGGGGAGCTGTTTTTT. Translated: CASSSGQGNTGELFF.

The gene calls are TRBV18 and TRBJ1-1, with D uncertain. The CDR3 is 13 amino acids. Deletions cut 2 bases from V and 5 bases from J, with 9 bases between. The germline V gene has CDR1 KGHSH and CDR2 LQKENI. The CDR3 sequence is CASSPLSGTEAFF. Here the CDR3 DNA reads TGTGCCAGCTCACCATTGTCGGGTACTGAAGCTTTCTTT.

The chain has TRBV19 and TRBJ1-6, with D maybe TRBD1 (6 bases). V lost 5 bases and J lost 10, with 12 bases in between. The CDR3 covers 13 residues. CDR1 LNHDA and CDR2 SQIVND come from the germline V gene (reference sequence). This CDR3 reads CASSSTGNSPLHF. CDR3 nucleotide sequence: TGTGCCAGTAGTTCAACAGGGAACTCACCCCTCCACTTT. Drawing the rest from reference TRBV19 and TRBJ1-6, the complete variable domain is DGGITQSPKYLFRKEGQNVTLSCEQNLNHDAMYWYRQDPGQGLRLIYYSQIVNDFQKGDIAEGYSVSREKKESFPLTVTSAQKNPTAFYLCASSSTGNSPLHFGNGTRLTVT.

The rearrangement links TRBV18 to TRBJ2-1; no reliable D call. V was clipped by 3 bases and J by 0 bases, with 9 bases between them. CDR3 length equals 15 residues. Germline CDR1 is KGHSH and CDR2 is LQKENI. CDR3 bases: TGTGCCAGCTCACCTGGGCCTAACTCCTACAATGAGCAGTTCTTC. This gives the protein CASSPGPNSYNEQFF.

Concerning this clone: The same CDR3 also results from other DNA sequences found in this sample. The V gene is TRBV18, the J gene TRBJ1-1; TRBD1 agrees at 10 bases. This CDR3 spans 14 amino acids. Germline assignment: CDR1 KGHSH and CDR2 LQKENI. J was trimmed by 1 base and V by 6 bases; bases with no gene match: 2. The CDR3 DNA is TGTGCCAGCTCGCGGGACAGGGGGAACACTGAAGCTTTCTTT. Its protein product is CASSRDRGNTEAFF. The full variable domain, in which reference TRBV18 and TRBJ1-1 provide the parts outside the CDR3, is NAGVMQNPRHLVRRRGQEARLRCSPMKGHSHVYWYRQLPEEGLKFMVYLQKENIIDESGMPKERFSAEFPKEGPSILRIQQVVRGDSAAYFCASSRDRGNTEAFFGQGTRLTVV.

V is TRBV3-1 (or the pseudogene TRBV3-2) and J is TRBJ1-1; a weak D match, TRBD1 (6 bases). Trimming took 5 bases from V and 10 from J, leaving 17 bases between them. The CDR3 is 13 amino acids. In germline, CDR1 is LGHDT, CDR2 YNNKEL (reference sequence). CDR3 bases: TGTGCCAGCAGCTCTGGCCTACCCAGGGGAGCTTTCTTT. Encoded protein: CASSSGLPRGAFF.

The CDR3 nucleotides are TGTGCCAGCAGTTTATTGGGCGGGGTAGGCTATGGCTACACCTTC. This codes for CASSLLGGVGYGYTF. The rearrangement uses TRBV28 and TRBJ1-2; D gene uncertain. There are 15 residues in the CDR3. Trimming removed 1 base at V and 4 bases at J, with 13 bases between. Germline V CDR1 and CDR2: MDHEN, SYDVKM.

V gene TRBV5-4 combines with J gene TRBJ1-1; D not certain. This CDR3 is built from 14 residues. V was clipped by 0 bases and J by 3 bases, with 9 bases between them. Germline V lookup: CDR1 SGHNT, CDR2 YYREEE (reference sequence). The CDR3 is CASSLGHGDTEAFF. CDR3 nucleotide sequence: TGTGCCAGCAGCTTGGGTCACGGTGACACTGAAGCTTTCTTT. The entire variable domain, with the rest obtained from reference TRBV5-4 and TRBJ1-1, is as follows: ETGVTQSPTHLIKTRGQQVTLRCSSQSGHNTVSWYQQALGQGPQFIFQYYREEENGRGNFPPRFSGLQFPNYSSELNVNALELDDSALYLCASSLGHGDTEAFFGQGTRLTVV.

This chain uses TRBV5-1 with TRBJ1-6; TRBD1 matches at 7 bases. With V trimmed by 4 bases and J by 7 bases, 8 bases remained unmatched. This CDR3 comprises 15 residues. The germline V gene has CDR1 SGHRS and CDR2 YFSETQ. The CDR3 region has the DNA TGCGCCAGCAGCGGAGACAGGGCTGGGAATTCACCCCTCCACTTT. Residues: CASSGDRAGNSPLHF.

The rearrangement links TRBV28 to TRBJ1-2; a possible D gene is TRBD1 (6 bases). CDR1 is MDHEN, CDR2 SYDVKM, per germline. This CDR3 contains 12 residues. Trimming stripped 4 bases from V and 8 bases from J, with 11 bases between. This chain's CDR3 is CASSSTGLGYTF. The CDR3 region has the DNA TGTGCCAGCAGTTCCACAGGGTTAGGCTACACCTTC.